Shown below are 15 T cell receptor beta chains from a single sample sequenced in a study of cytotoxic CD8 clonotypes in ibrutinib-treated CLL. Measured with immunoSEQ multiplex PCR; TCRdb has only the in-frame clones, and not every one. This table holds hundreds of thousands of clones, 67% found once. This specimen was PBMCs, taken after 36 months of ibrutinib treatment. These receptors all stem from a human donor with chronic lymphocytic leukemia.

The CDR3 spells CASSDLASDRGYNEQFF. The CDR3 DNA reads as TGTGCCAGCAGTGATCTGGCTAGCGATAGGGGCTACAATGAGCAGTTCTTC. J is TRBJ2-1 and V is TRBV2, with D possibly being TRBD2 (6 bases). This CDR3 is 17 amino acids long. The V end was cut by 3 bases, the J end by 3 bases, with 18 bases between. Germline-derived CDR1 and CDR2 are SNHLY and FYNNEI.

The chain couples TRBV5-6 to TRBJ1-2; TRBD1 matches 7 bases. This CDR3 region has 14 residues. Trimming at V came to 4 bases and at J to 4 bases, leaving 7 bases not matched to a gene. Germline V gene lookup returns CDR1 SGHDT and CDR2 YYEEEE. The CDR3 spells CASSTGDSIYGYTF. CDR3 in DNA: TGTGCCAGCAGCACCGGGGACAGTATCTATGGCTACACCTTC. The variable domain in full, completed from reference TRBV5-6 and TRBJ1-2, reads DAGVTQSPTHLIKTRGQQVTLRCSPKSGHDTVSWYQQALGQGPQFIFQYYEEEERQRGNFPDRFSGHQFPNYSSELNVNALLLGDSALYLCASSTGDSIYGYTFGSGTRLTVV.

The CDR3 loop is CASSVGTSWDEQFF. The CDR3 DNA reads as TGTGCCAGCAGCGTCGGGACTAGTTGGGATGAGCAGTTCTTC. The chain employs TRBV9 and TRBJ2-1; TRBD2 matches at 8 bases. This CDR3 has 14 amino acids. Germline assignment: CDR1 SGDLS and CDR2 YYNGEE. The J segment lost 8 bases and the V segment lost 2 bases, leaving 6 bases of the junction unmatched.

As regards this clone: One end of the junction varies from germline; a read error may be responsible. J is TRBJ2-7 and V is TRBV18, with D hard to call. The CDR3 is 14 amino acids. Germline assignment: CDR1 KGHSH and CDR2 LQKENI. CDR3 protein: CASSPPDGSYEQYF. DNA of the CDR3: TGTGCCAGCTCCCCACCCGACGGATCCTACGAGCAGTACTTC.

The chain recombines TRBV9 with TRBJ2-2, with TRBD1 matching 10 bases. The CDR3 is 15 residues long. Germline assignment: CDR1 SGDLS and CDR2 YYNGEE. Trimming at V came to 4 bases and at J to 5 bases, leaving 5 bases not matched to a gene. In DNA form, the CDR3 reads TGTGCCAGCAGCCCCAGGACAGGGGGAACCGGGGAGCTGTTTTTT. Translation gives CASSPRTGGTGELFF.

This chain links TRBV5-1 with TRBJ2-5; 8 nucleotides align to TRBD2. This CDR3 is built from 19 residues. The V gene's germline CDR1 is SGHRS and CDR2 YFSETQ. The trim removed 1 base at V and 3 bases at J, leaving 17 bases unmatched. CDR3: CASSLPVHPGGARKETQYF. The CDR3 DNA reads as TGCGCCAGCAGCTTGCCCGTGCATCCCGGGGGGGCCAGGAAAGAGACCCAGTACTTC.

The rearrangement joins TRBV19 to TRBJ2-3; D unclear. In germline, CDR1 is LNHDA, CDR2 SQIVND (reference sequence). V lost 2 bases and J lost 1, with 7 bases in between. There are 14 residues in the CDR3. CDR3 loop: CASSISPRTDTQYF. DNA for the CDR3: TGTGCCAGTAGTATAAGCCCCCGCACAGATACGCAGTATTTT.

The chain carries TRBV9 and TRBJ2-1, with TRBD1 matching 8 bases. Germline CDR1 SGDLS, CDR2 YYNGEE. This CDR3 spans 15 amino acids. The J segment lost 9 bases and the V segment lost 0 bases, leaving 8 bases of the junction unmatched. In nucleotides, the CDR3 is TGTGCCAGCAGCGTAGGTTGGACAGGGTCCGGTGAGCAGTTCTTC. Protein: CASSVGWTGSGEQFF.

This clone appeared a single time. For the CDR3, the DNA is TGTGCCAGCAGTTATCTAGCGGGAGTCCGAAATGAGCAGTTCTTC. Amino acid sequence: CASSYLAGVRNEQFF. The V call is TRBV28, the J call TRBJ2-1, with TRBD2 identical over 10 bases. This CDR3 region has 15 residues. CDR1 and CDR2 (germline): MDHEN, SYDVKM. V shed 4 bases, J shed 7 bases, and the junction held 7 bases outside the gene matches.

The V and J genes are TRBV11-3 and TRBJ2-3, with 12 bases identical to TRBD2. CDR1 and CDR2 (germline): SGHNT, YENEEA. This CDR3 region has 13 residues. V shed 2 bases, J shed 11 bases, and the junction held 2 bases outside the gene matches. The CDR3 DNA sequence: TGTGCCAGCAGCTTACTAGCGGGAGGGGGGCAGTATTTT. This codes for CASSLLAGGGQYF.

The genes are TRBV5-1 and TRBJ1-1; 7 nucleotides align to TRBD1. Trimming at V came to 3 bases and at J to 8 bases, leaving 19 bases not matched to a gene. The CDR3 covers 17 residues. Germline CDR1 reads SGHRS; CDR2 reads YFSETQ. This CDR3 reads CASSSLGRGRSTSEAFF. In DNA form, the CDR3 reads TGCGCCAGCAGCTCTCTGGGGAGGGGGCGATCTACCTCGGAAGCTTTCTTT. Complete variable domain (other parts from reference TRBV5-1 and TRBJ1-1): KAGVTQTPRYLIKTRGQQVTLSCSPISGHRSVSWYQQTPGQGLQFLFEYFSETQRNKGNFPGRFSGRQFSNSRSEMNVSTLELGDSALYLCASSSLGRGRSTSEAFFGQGTRLTVV.

This chain links TRBV6-5 with TRBJ1-1; 7 bases match TRBD1. Trimming at V came to 6 bases and at J to 0 bases, leaving 4 bases not matched to a gene. The CDR3 totals 14 residues. Germline loops: CDR1 MNHEY, CDR2 SVGAGI. In DNA, the CDR3 is TGTGCCAGCAGGGAAGACAGGGTGAACACTGAAGCTTTCTTT. Translating it yields CASREDRVNTEAFF.

This clone was seen a few times. The chain combines TRBV7-9 with TRBJ1-2; D is unresolved. Germline CDR1 reads SEHNR; CDR2 reads FQNEAQ (reference sequence). The CDR3 length is 12 residues. V was clipped by 1 base and J by 8 bases, with 8 bases between them. The DNA of the CDR3 is TGTGCCAGCAGCTTAGATCGGGCGGGCTACACCTTC. Its translation: CASSLDRAGYTF.

The chain joins TRBV9 to TRBJ1-1; TRBD1 is a possible D gene (5 bases). In germline, CDR1 is SGDLS, CDR2 YYNGEE. Trimming cost V 2 bases and J 0 bases, with 11 bases left between them. This CDR3 is built from 15 residues. The CDR3 DNA is TGTGCCAGCAGCGTCGGGACGGACATGAACACTGAAGCTTTCTTT. Translation gives CASSVGTDMNTEAFF.

This chain joins TRBV7-9 and TRBJ1-2, with unresolved D. Looked up from germline, CDR1 is SEHNR and CDR2 is FQNEAQ (reference sequence). V lost 1 base, J lost 6 bases, and 12 bases lay in between. The CDR3 totals 14 residues. CDR3 DNA sequence: TGTGCCAGCAGCTTAGGGTCGGGGAGCGATGGCTACACCTTC. This encodes CASSLGSGSDGYTF.